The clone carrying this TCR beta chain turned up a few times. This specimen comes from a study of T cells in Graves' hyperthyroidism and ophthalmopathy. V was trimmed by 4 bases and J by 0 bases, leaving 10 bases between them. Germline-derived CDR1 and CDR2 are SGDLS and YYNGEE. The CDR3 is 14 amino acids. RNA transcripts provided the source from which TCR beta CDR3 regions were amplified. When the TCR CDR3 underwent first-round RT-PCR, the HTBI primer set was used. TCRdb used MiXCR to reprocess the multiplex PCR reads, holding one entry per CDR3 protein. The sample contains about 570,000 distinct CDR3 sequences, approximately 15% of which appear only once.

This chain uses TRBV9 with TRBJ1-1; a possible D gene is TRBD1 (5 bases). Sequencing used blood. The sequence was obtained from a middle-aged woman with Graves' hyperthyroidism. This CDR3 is CASSIQEVNTEAFF. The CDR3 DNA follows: TGTGCCAGCAGCATACAGGAGGTGAACACTGAAGCTTTCTTT.